This T cell receptor (beta chain) was found in a study of T cell responses to AZD1222 COVID-19 vaccine. Study in general: Second-dose groups at about 4 or about 12 weeks were pooled.

This CDR3 comprises 15 residues. Germline V gives CDR1 SGHNT, CDR2 YYREEE (reference sequence). V was cut by 0 bases and J by 7 bases, with 16 bases left in between. Study-wide results and caveats: Samples come after the peak T cell response, not at day 14. It should be noted that donors were predominantly white British and more often female, and clonal diversity was possibly underestimated. Researchers report vaccine-associated CD4 TCRs spanning spike, with dominance at 160-218 and 743-854.

TCRdb's table, derived via immunoSEQ multiplex PCR, lists solely in-frame clones and lacks some. The sample includes about 100,000 clones, roughly 89% seen only once; the top ten take approximately 15%. This clone has just one count. Its antigen is undetermined. The sequencing here drew on peripheral blood, taken on day 0 of AZD1222 vaccination. This chain links TRBV5-4 with TRBJ1-2; D perhaps matches TRBD1 (5 bases). The TCR sequence derives from an adult in good health. CDR3 sequence: CASSLASMGGRGYTF. DNA for the CDR3: TGTGCCAGCAGCTTGGCGTCCATGGGGGGACGTGGCTACACCTTC.